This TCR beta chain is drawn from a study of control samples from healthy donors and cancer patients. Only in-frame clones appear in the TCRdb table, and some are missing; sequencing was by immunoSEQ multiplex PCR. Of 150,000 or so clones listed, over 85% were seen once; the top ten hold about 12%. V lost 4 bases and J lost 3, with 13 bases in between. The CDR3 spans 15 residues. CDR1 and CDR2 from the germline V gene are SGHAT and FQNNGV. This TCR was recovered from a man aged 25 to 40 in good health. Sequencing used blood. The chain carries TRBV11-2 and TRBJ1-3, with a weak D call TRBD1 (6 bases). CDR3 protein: CASSYGTSNGNTIYF. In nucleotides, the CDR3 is TGTGCCAGCAGCTACGGGACAAGTAATGGAAACACCATATATTTT.